The 31 T cell receptor beta chains presented below share a single source sample, sequenced in a study of blood T cell repertoires in COVID-19. The protocol was immunoSEQ multiplex PCR, while the TCRdb copy is restricted to in-frame clones and leaves out a portion. Among around 240,000 clones, around 83% were seen once, and the ten largest hold 0.98%. The sample comprised peripheral blood. The receptor set was obtained from a man between 35 and 55 years old with acute or convalescent COVID-19.

The gene calls are TRBV10-3 and TRBJ2-7; 14 bases agree with TRBD2. Trimming removed 5 bases from V and 0 bases from J; junction bases left unmatched: 15. Looked up from germline, CDR1 is ENHRY and CDR2 is SYGVKD. This CDR3 is built from 20 residues. CDR3 sequence: CAISTTNTTSGGALSYEQYF. The DNA for the CDR3 is TGTGCCATCAGTACAACCAATACGACTAGCGGGGGGGCTCTCTCCTACGAGCAGTACTTC.

This rearrangement joins TRBV9 to TRBJ2-7; 10 nucleotides line up with TRBD1. The junction had 6 bases not matched to a gene; V was cut back by 7 bases and J by 2 bases. There are 14 residues in the CDR3. CDR1 and CDR2 (germline): SGDLS, YYNGEE. This chain's CDR3 is CASGPGQGAYEQYF. DNA of the CDR3: TGTGCCAGCGGACCCGGACAGGGGGCCTACGAGCAGTACTTC. The full variable domain, rest sourced from reference TRBV9 and TRBJ2-7, is DSGVTQTPKHLITATGQRVTLRCSPRSGDLSVYWYQQSLDQGLQFLIQYYNGEERAKGNILERFSAQQFPDLHSELNLSSLELGDSALYFCASGPGQGAYEQYFGPGTRLTVT.

This chain joins TRBV29-1 and TRBJ2-1; 7 nucleotides line up with TRBD2. This CDR3 comprises 14 residues. Unmatched junction bases numbered 4, after V lost 2 bases and J lost 3 bases. Germline CDR1 is SQVTM and CDR2 is ANQGSEA. The CDR3 spells CSVERSGVYNEQFF. The CDR3 bases are TGCAGCGTTGAACGAAGCGGGGTCTACAATGAGCAGTTCTTC.

This chain uses TRBV9 with TRBJ2-5; no reliable D call. CDR1 is SGDLS, CDR2 YYNGEE, per germline. With 0 bases removed from V and 5 bases from J, the gap between germline ends came to 17 bases. The CDR3 loop spans 16 amino acids. The CDR3: CASSVAPLSVQETQYF. The CDR3 coding sequence is TGTGCCAGCAGCGTAGCACCCTTAAGTGTACAGGAGACCCAGTACTTC. The whole variable domain, remainder taken from reference TRBV9 and TRBJ2-5, is DSGVTQTPKHLITATGQRVTLRCSPRSGDLSVYWYQQSLDQGLQFLIQYYNGEERAKGNILERFSAQQFPDLHSELNLSSLELGDSALYFCASSVAPLSVQETQYFGPGTRLLVL.

The V gene is TRBV6-2 or TRBV6-3, the J gene TRBJ1-2; the match to TRBD1 covers 8 bases. There are 15 residues in the CDR3. The V gene's germline CDR1 is MNHEY and CDR2 SVGEGT. J gave up 4 bases and V 5 bases, and 9 bases lay outside the gene matches. CDR3 bases: TGTGCCAGCAGTGGCCGACAGGGGACCATCTATGGCTACACCTTC. Translated, it gives CASSGRQGTIYGYTF.

The chain uses TRBV3-1 (or the pseudogene TRBV3-2) and TRBJ1-1, with D tentatively TRBD1 (5 bases). The CDR3 consists of 14 residues. Germline loops: CDR1 LGHDT, CDR2 YNNKEL (reference sequence). Trimming shortened V by 2 bases and J by 8 bases, and 15 bases separated the two germline ends. The CDR3: CASSQSRVKPEAFF. CDR3 nucleotide sequence: TGTGCCAGCAGCCAATCCAGGGTTAAACCCGAAGCTTTCTTT.

The chain combines TRBV27 with TRBJ1-1; 8 nucleotides match TRBD1. The trim removed 4 bases at V and 5 bases at J, leaving 6 bases unmatched. CDR3 length: 14 residues. Germline-derived CDR1 and CDR2 are MNHEY and SMNVEV (reference sequence). CDR3 bases: TGTGCCAGCAGTTCCACAGGGGGATGGACTGAAGCTTTCTTT. Protein: CASSSTGGWTEAFF.

The rearrangement joins TRBV5-5 to TRBJ1-6, with 7 nucleotides matching TRBD1. J gave up 11 bases and V 0 bases, and 2 bases lay outside the gene matches. CDR1 and CDR2 (germline): SGHKS, YYEKEE (reference sequence). The CDR3 spans 13 residues. The CDR3 nucleotides are TGTGCCAGCAGCTTGGGGACAGGAACACCCCTCCACTTT. This sequence encodes CASSLGTGTPLHF.

The V and J genes are TRBV6-5 and TRBJ2-7, with no clear D. Per the germline V gene, CDR1 is MNHEY and CDR2 is SVGAGI. The CDR3 covers 11 residues. V was clipped by 7 bases and J by 1 base, with 5 bases between them. The CDR3 protein is CASTVSYEQYF. CDR3 in DNA: TGTGCCAGCACTGTATCCTACGAGCAGTACTTC.

DNA of the CDR3: TGTGCCAGCAGTTCCACAGAGGGGGCTGGGGGCGAGCAGTACTTC. This codes for CASSSTEGAGGEQYF. The chain combines TRBV6-5 with TRBJ2-7, with TRBD1 identical over 7 bases. The V and J ends lost 4 bases and 6 bases, in that order; junction bases with no gene match: 12. Germline loops: CDR1 MNHEY, CDR2 SVGAGI. The CDR3 runs 15 residues.

This clone was seen only a few times. The chain combines TRBV5-6 with TRBJ1-4; D not resolved. Deletions cut 5 bases from V and 5 bases from J, with 13 bases between. CDR1 and CDR2 from the germline V gene are SGHDT and YYEEEE. The CDR3 contains 14 residues. DNA of the CDR3: TGTGCCAGCAGTACCGGTCGGGGAAATGAAAAACTGTTTTTT. Amino acid sequence: CASSTGRGNEKLFF.

The CDR3 DNA is TGCGCCAGCAGCCACCTACCGGGACAGGGGACGAACACTGAAGCTTTCTTT. Translated: CASSHLPGQGTNTEAFF. The rearrangement links TRBV4-3 to TRBJ1-1, with TRBD1 matching 10 bases. This CDR3 region has 17 residues. J was trimmed by 1 base and V by 3 bases; bases with no gene match: 8. The germline CDR1 and CDR2 sequences are LGHNA and YSLEER.

The V and J genes are TRBV6-1 and TRBJ2-7; possibly TRBD2 for D (6 bases). CDR1 MNHNS and CDR2 SASEGT come from the germline V gene. The CDR3 has 12 residues. V gave up 1 base and J gave up 5 bases, with 6 bases separating them. DNA for the CDR3: TGTGCCAGCAGTGAAGGCGGGGACGAGCAGTACTTC. Its translation: CASSEGGDEQYF.

The V call is TRBV9, the J call TRBJ2-3; 9 bases map to TRBD2. Germline V gene lookup returns CDR1 SGDLS and CDR2 YYNGEE. J gave up 2 bases and V 0 bases, and 7 bases lay outside the gene matches. This CDR3 comprises 17 residues. CDR3 bases: TGTGCCAGCAGCGTAGGGCTAGCGGGGCTTCCCACAGATACGCAGTATTTT. Translation gives CASSVGLAGLPTDTQYF.

This clone was seen only once. The CDR3: CASSQGGVNSPLHF. CDR3 nucleotides: TGTGCCAGCAGCCAGGGGGGTGTTAATTCACCCCTCCACTTT. V is TRBV7-3 and J is TRBJ1-6; the match to TRBD1 covers 7 bases. CDR1 is SGHTA, CDR2 FQGTGA, per germline. Germline trimming cut 5 bases from V and 6 bases from J; bases unmatched to any gene: 4. The CDR3 covers 14 residues.

The rearrangement uses TRBV5-6 and TRBJ2-1, with 7 positions matching TRBD1. This CDR3 has 15 amino acids. CDR1 is SGHDT and CDR2 is YYEEEE in the germline V gene. The trim removed 4 bases at V and 0 bases at J, leaving 4 bases unmatched. The CDR3 DNA sequence: TGTGCCAGCAGCCCCAGGGGGAGCTCCTACAATGAGCAGTTCTTC. Translating gives CASSPRGSSYNEQFF.

The gene calls are TRBV7-3 and TRBJ1-1; D possibly corresponds to TRBD1 (6 bases). V was clipped by 5 bases and J by 3 bases, with 19 bases between them. CDR1 SGHTA and CDR2 FQGTGA come from the germline V gene. CDR3 length: 16 amino acids. CDR3 amino acids: CASSGPGAVGDTEAFF. The CDR3 nucleotides are TGTGCCAGCAGCGGACCAGGGGCAGTCGGGGACACTGAAGCTTTCTTT.

The V call is TRBV5-4, the J call TRBJ1-6; D is uncertain. The V end was cut by 0 bases, the J end by 9 bases, with 13 bases between. Germline-derived CDR1 and CDR2 are SGHNT and YYREEE (reference sequence). The CDR3 loop spans 15 amino acids. The CDR3 reads CASSLDEGGGSPLHF. The CDR3 coding sequence is TGTGCCAGCAGCTTGGACGAGGGAGGAGGTTCACCCCTCCACTTT.

The chain has TRBV6-1 and TRBJ1-1; D is perhaps TRBD1 (6 bases). The CDR3 contains 14 residues. Per the germline V gene, CDR1 is MNHNS and CDR2 is SASEGT. Deletions cut 3 bases from V and 3 bases from J, with 11 bases between. CDR3 sequence: CASSEKTGYTEAFF. The DNA for the CDR3 is TGTGCCAGCAGTGAGAAGACAGGATACACTGAAGCTTTCTTT.

The rearrangement uses TRBV6-5 and TRBJ1-4; the match to TRBD1 covers 7 bases. The CDR3 is made up of 15 amino acids. The V gene's germline CDR1 is MNHEY and CDR2 SVGAGI. The ends lost 7 bases at V and 0 bases at J; junction bases unmatched: 5. The DNA for the CDR3 is TGTGCCAGCATGCCTACAGGGGCAACTAATGAAAAACTGTTTTTT. Its protein is CASMPTGATNEKLFF.

This rearrangement joins TRBV7-2 to TRBJ1-2, with D possibly matching TRBD1 (6 bases). V was pared by 5 bases and J by 5 bases, with 18 bases between. Germline loops: CDR1 SGHTA, CDR2 FQGNSA. The CDR3 is 15 residues long. As DNA, the CDR3 is TGTGCCAGCAGCCTTATGGGTCAGGGGCTATATGGCTACACCTTC. It encodes CASSLMGQGLYGYTF.

The chain combines TRBV7-2 with TRBJ1-3; weak D call: TRBD1 (6 bases). V lost 3 bases and J 4 bases, leaving 10 bases between the germline ends. The length of the CDR3 is 14 residues. Per the germline V gene, CDR1 is SGHTA and CDR2 is FQGNSA. CDR3 in DNA: TGTGCCAGCAGCTTGTGGGGGGGCGGAAACACCATATATTTT. Amino acid sequence: CASSLWGGGNTIYF.

The chain combines TRBV18 with TRBJ1-4; 11 positions agree with TRBD1. The length of the CDR3 is 14 residues. J was trimmed by 8 bases and V by 6 bases; bases with no gene match: 5. Germline loops: CDR1 KGHSH, CDR2 LQKENI. The CDR3, as DNA: TGTGCCAGCTCCCCGGACAGGGGGCAAGAAAAACTGTTTTTT. This codes for CASSPDRGQEKLFF.

V gene TRBV30 combines with J gene TRBJ1-2; D is unclear. Trimming removed 3 bases at V and 8 bases at J, with 13 bases between. The CDR3 consists of 12 residues. Germline V gene sequence: CDR1 GTSNPN, CDR2 SVGIG (reference sequence). This chain's CDR3 is CAWSERPEGYTF. The CDR3, as DNA: TGTGCCTGGAGCGAACGTCCGGAGGGCTACACCTTC.

The chain has TRBV7-9 and TRBJ1-1; D uncertain. Trimming cost V 6 bases and J 11 bases, with 13 bases left between them. CDR3 size: 11 residues. CDR1 is SEHNR and CDR2 is FQNEAQ in the germline V gene (reference sequence). The CDR3 region has the DNA TGTGCCAGCAGTCGAGGGTTGGTGGCTTTCTTT. This translates into CASSRGLVAFF.

A single count supports this clone. In nucleotides, the CDR3 is TGCGCCAGCAGCTTGGAGCGGGAACAGTTCTTC. Its protein product is CASSLEREQFF. The chain couples TRBV5-1 to TRBJ2-1; 7 nucleotides agree with TRBD2. V shed 0 bases and J 13 bases; nucleotides not matched to a gene: 1. CDR3 length equals 11 residues. The germline gives CDR1 SGHRS, CDR2 YFSETQ.

The V gene is TRBV5-8, the J gene TRBJ2-5; 8 nucleotides match TRBD2. The V segment lost 3 bases and the J segment 13 bases; nucleotides outside the gene matches: 2. The CDR3 has 10 amino acids. Germline CDR1 reads SGHTS; CDR2 reads YDEGEE. The DNA of the CDR3 is TGTGCCAGCAGCTCCGGGGGGGCGTACTTC. Its translation is CASSSGGAYF.

V usage is TRBV11-2 and J usage is TRBJ2-2; tentatively, D is TRBD2 (6 bases). With 3 bases removed from V and 6 bases from J, the gap between germline ends came to 17 bases. CDR3 length equals 16 residues. Per the germline V gene, CDR1 is SGHAT and CDR2 is FQNNGV. The CDR3 DNA is TGTGCCAGCAGCTTGACTAGGACCCAGATGGCCGGGGAGCTGTTTTTT. This sequence encodes CASSLTRTQMAGELFF.

This rearrangement joins TRBV29-1 to TRBJ1-1; 10 positions agree with TRBD1. This CDR3 contains 14 residues. Per the germline V gene, CDR1 is SQVTM and CDR2 is ANQGSEA. The V segment lost 4 bases and the J segment 4 bases; nucleotides outside the gene matches: 6. Here the CDR3 DNA reads TGCAGCGTTGCCGGGACAGGGGTGGGCACTGAAGCTTTCTTT. Its translation is CSVAGTGVGTEAFF.

This clone was picked up one time. The V gene is TRBV7-9, the J gene TRBJ1-1; D ambiguous. The CDR3 is 15 amino acids. Trimming removed 1 base from V and 8 bases from J, with 17 bases in between. The germline V gene encodes CDR1 SEHNR and CDR2 FQNEAQ (reference sequence). The CDR3 nucleotides are TGTGCCAGCAGCTTAGGCGACTGGGTAGGAGCAGAAGCTTTCTTT. This gives the protein CASSLGDWVGAEAFF.

The chain carries TRBV7-9 and TRBJ1-1; weak D call: TRBD1 (5 bases). From germline, CDR1 is SEHNR and CDR2 FQNEAQ (reference sequence). The CDR3 is 11 amino acids. CDR3 amino acids: CALGGVTEAFF. CDR3 DNA: TGTGCTTTGGGGGGGGTCACTGAAGCTTTCTTT.